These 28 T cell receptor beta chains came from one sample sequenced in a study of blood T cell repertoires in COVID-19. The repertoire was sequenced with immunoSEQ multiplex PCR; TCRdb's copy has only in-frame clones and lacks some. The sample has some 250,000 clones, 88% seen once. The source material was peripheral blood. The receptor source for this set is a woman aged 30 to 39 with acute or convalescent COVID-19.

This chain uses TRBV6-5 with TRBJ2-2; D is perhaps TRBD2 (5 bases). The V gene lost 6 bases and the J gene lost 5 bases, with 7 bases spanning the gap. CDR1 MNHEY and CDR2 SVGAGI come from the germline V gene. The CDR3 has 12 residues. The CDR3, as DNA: TGTGCCAGCAGAAGGGAGACCGGGGAGCTGTTTTTT. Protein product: CASRRETGELFF.

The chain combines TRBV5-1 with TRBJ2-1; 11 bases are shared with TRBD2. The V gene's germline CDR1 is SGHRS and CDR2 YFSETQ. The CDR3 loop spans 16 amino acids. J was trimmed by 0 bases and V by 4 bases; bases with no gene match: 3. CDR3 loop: CASSRTSGSSYNEQFF. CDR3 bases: TGCGCCAGCAGCAGAACTAGCGGGAGCTCCTACAATGAGCAGTTCTTC. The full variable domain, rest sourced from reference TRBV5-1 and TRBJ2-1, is KAGVTQTPRYLIKTRGQQVTLSCSPISGHRSVSWYQQTPGQGLQFLFEYFSETQRNKGNFPGRFSGRQFSNSRSEMNVSTLELGDSALYLCASSRTSGSSYNEQFFGPGTRLTVL.

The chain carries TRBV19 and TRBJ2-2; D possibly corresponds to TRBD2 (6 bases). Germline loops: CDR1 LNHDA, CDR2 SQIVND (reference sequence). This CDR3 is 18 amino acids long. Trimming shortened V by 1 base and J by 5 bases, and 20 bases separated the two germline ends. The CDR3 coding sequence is TGTGCCAGTAGTATAGGGGGTCCCTGGAGGGCAACGACCGGGGAGCTGTTTTTT. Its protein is CASSIGGPWRATTGELFF.

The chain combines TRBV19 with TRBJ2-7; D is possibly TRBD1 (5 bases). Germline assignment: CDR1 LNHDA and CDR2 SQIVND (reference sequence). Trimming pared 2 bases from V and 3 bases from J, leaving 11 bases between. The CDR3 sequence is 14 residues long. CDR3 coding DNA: TGTGCCAGTAGTATAAGTCGACAGAGCTACGAGCAGTACTTC. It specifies CASSISRQSYEQYF.

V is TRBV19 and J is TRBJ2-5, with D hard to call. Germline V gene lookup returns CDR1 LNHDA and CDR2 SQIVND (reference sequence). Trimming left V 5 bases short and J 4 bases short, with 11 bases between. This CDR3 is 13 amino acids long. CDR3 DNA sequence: TGTGCCAGTAGTGGCAGGTCCCTAGAGACCCAGTACTTC. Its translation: CASSGRSLETQYF.

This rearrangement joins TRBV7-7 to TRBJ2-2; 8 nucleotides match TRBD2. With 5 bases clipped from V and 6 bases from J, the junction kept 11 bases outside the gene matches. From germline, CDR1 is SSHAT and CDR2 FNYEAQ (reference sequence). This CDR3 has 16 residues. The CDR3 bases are TGTGCCAGCAGCAGAGAGAGCGGGAGAAGCTCCGGGGAGCTGTTTTTT. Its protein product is CASSRESGRSSGELFF.

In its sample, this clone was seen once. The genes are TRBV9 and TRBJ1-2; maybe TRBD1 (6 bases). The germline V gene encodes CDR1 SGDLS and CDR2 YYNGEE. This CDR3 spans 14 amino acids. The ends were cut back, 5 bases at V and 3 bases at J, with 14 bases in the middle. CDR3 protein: CASREEGVDYGYTF. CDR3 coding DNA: TGTGCCAGCAGAGAAGAGGGGGTCGACTATGGCTACACCTTC. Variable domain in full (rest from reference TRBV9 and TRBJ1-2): DSGVTQTPKHLITATGQRVTLRCSPRSGDLSVYWYQQSLDQGLQFLIQYYNGEERAKGNILERFSAQQFPDLHSELNLSSLELGDSALYFCASREEGVDYGYTFGSGTRLTVV.

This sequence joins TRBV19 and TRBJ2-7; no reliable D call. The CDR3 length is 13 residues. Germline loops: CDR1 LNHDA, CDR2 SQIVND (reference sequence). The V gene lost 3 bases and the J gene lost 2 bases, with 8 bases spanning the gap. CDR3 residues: CASSIGLPYEQYF. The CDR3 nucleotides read TGTGCCAGTAGTATCGGGTTACCCTACGAGCAGTACTTC.

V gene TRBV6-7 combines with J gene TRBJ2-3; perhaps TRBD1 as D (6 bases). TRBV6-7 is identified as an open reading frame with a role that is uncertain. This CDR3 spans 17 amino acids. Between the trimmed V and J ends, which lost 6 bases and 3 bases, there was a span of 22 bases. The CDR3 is CASRPDPLDRITDTQYF. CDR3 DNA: TGTGCCAGCAGACCGGACCCCCTTGACAGGATAACAGATACGCAGTATTTT.

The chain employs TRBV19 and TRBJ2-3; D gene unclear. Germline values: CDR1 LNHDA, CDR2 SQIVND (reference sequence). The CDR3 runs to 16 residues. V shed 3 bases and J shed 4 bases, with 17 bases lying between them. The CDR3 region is CASSMGTRVRADTQYF. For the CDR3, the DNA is TGTGCCAGTAGTATGGGTACCCGGGTTCGGGCAGATACGCAGTATTTT.

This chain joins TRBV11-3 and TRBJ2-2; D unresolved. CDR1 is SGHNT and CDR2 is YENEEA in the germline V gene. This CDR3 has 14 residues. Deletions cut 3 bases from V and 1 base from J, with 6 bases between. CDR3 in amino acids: CASSLYRNTGELFF. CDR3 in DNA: TGTGCCAGCAGCTTGTACAGGAACACCGGGGAGCTGTTTTTT.

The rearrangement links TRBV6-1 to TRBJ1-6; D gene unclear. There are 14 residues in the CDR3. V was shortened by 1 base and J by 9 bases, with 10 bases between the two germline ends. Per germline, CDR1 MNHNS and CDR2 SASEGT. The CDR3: CASSEDDNFSPLHF. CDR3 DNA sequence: TGTGCCAGCAGTGAAGACGACAACTTTTCACCCCTCCACTTT.

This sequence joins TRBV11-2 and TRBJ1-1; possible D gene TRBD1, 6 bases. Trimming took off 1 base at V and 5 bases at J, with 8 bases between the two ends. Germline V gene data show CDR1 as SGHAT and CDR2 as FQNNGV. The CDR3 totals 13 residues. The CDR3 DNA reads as TGTGCCAGCAGCTTAGGGCAGGGGACTGAAGCTTTCTTT. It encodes CASSLGQGTEAFF. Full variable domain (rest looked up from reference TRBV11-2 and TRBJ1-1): EAGVAQSPRYKIIEKRQSVAFWCNPISGHATLYWYQQILGQGPKLLIQFQNNGVVDDSQLPKDRFSAERLKGVDSTLKIQPAKLEDSAVYLCASSLGQGTEAFFGQGTRLTVV.

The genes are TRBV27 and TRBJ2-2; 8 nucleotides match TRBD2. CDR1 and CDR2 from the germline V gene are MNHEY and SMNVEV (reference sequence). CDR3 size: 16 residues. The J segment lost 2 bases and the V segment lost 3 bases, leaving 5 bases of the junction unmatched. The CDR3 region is CASSFAGGLNTGELFF. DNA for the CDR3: TGTGCCAGCAGTTTCGCGGGGGGCCTAAACACCGGGGAGCTGTTTTTT.

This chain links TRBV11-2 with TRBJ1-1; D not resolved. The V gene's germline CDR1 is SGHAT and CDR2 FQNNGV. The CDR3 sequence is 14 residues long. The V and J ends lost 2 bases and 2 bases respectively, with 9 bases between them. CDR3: CASSLTGINTEAFF. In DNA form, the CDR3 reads TGTGCCAGCAGCTTAACGGGGATAAACACTGAAGCTTTCTTT.

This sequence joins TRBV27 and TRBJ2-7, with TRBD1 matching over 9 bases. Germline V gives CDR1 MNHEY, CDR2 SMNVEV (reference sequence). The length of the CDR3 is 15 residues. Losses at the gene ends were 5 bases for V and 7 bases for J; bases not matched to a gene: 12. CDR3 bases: TGTGCCAGCAGTATGCCCGGGACAGGGTTGAGAGAGCAGTACTTC. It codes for CASSMPGTGLREQYF.

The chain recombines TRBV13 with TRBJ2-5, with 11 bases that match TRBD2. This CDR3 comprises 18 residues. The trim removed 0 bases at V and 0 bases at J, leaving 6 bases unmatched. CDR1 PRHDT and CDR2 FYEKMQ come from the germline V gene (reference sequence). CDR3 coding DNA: TGTGCCAGCAGCTTAGGAGCCTCGGGACTAGCGGACCAAGAGACCCAGTACTTC. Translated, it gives CASSLGASGLADQETQYF.

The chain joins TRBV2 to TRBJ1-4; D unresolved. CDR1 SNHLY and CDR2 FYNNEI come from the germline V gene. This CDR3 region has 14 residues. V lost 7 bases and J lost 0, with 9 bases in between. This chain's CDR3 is CASTHIATNEKLFF. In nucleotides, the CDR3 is TGTGCCAGCACCCACATCGCAACTAATGAAAAACTGTTTTTT.

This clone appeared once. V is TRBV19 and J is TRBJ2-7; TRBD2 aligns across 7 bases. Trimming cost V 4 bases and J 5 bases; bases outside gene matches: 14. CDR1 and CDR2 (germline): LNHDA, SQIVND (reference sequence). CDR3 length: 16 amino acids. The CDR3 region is CASSKRTSLLLDEQYF. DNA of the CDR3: TGTGCCAGTAGTAAGAGGACTAGTCTATTGCTAGACGAGCAGTACTTC.

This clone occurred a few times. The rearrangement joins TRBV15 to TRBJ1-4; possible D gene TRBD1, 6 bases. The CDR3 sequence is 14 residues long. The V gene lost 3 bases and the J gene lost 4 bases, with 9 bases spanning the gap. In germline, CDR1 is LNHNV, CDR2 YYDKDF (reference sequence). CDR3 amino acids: CATSRTGINEKLFF. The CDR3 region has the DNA TGTGCCACCAGCAGGACAGGCATTAATGAAAAACTGTTTTTT.

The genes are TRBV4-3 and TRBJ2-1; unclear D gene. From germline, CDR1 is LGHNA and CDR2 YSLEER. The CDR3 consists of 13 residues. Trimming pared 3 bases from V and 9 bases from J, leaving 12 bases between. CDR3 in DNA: TGCGCCAGCAGCCAGTTAGTCCTCTTTGAGCAGTTCTTC. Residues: CASSQLVLFEQFF.

The DNA for the CDR3 is TGTGCCAGCAGCTTACCTTTTGGAGCGGGGGCCTTCACAGATACGCAGTATTTT. Translated, it gives CASSLPFGAGAFTDTQYF. The chain couples TRBV13 to TRBJ2-3; 8 bases are a match to TRBD2. CDR1 and CDR2 from the germline V gene are PRHDT and FYEKMQ (reference sequence). The CDR3 is made up of 18 amino acids. V dropped 2 bases and J dropped 2; count of bases not matched to a gene: 12.

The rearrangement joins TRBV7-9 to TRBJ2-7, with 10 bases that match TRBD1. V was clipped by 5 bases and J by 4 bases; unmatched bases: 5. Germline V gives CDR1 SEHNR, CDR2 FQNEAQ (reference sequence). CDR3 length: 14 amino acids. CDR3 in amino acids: CASSARDRGYEQYF. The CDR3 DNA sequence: TGTGCCAGCAGCGCCCGGGACAGGGGTTACGAGCAGTACTTC.

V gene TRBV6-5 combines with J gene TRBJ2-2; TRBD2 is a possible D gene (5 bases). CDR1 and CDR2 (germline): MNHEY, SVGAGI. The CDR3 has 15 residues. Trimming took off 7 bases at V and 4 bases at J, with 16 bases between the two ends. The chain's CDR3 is CASNFYRGLTGELFF. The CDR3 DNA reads TGTGCCAGCAACTTTTATCGCGGACTCACCGGGGAGCTGTTTTTT.

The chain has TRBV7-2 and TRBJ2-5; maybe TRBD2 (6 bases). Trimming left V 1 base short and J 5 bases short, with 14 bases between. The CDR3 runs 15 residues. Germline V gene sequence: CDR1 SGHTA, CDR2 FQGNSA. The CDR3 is CASSLDLARGETQYF. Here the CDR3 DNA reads TGTGCCAGCAGCTTAGATCTAGCGCGTGGGGAGACCCAGTACTTC.

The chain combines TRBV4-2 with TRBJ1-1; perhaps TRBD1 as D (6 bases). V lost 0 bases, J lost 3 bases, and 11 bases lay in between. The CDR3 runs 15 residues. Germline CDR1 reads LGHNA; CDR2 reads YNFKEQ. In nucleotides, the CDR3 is TGTGCCAGCAGCCAAGAGGCAGGGGCCTACACTGAAGCTTTCTTT. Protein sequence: CASSQEAGAYTEAFF.

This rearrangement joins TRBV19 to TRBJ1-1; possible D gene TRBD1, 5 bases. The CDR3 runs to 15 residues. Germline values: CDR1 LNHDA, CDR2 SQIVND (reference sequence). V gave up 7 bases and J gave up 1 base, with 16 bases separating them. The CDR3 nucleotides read TGTGCCAGTAAGCAAAAGACAGCCGGGAACACTGAAGCTTTCTTT. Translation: CASKQKTAGNTEAFF.

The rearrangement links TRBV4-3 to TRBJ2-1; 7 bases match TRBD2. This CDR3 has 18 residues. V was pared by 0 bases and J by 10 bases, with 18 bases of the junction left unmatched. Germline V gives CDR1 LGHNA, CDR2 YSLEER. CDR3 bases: TGCGCCAGCAGCCAAGATCGGGTTGCTCTTGCTAGCGGAACCGAGCAGTTCTTC. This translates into CASSQDRVALASGTEQFF.